The subject of this entry is one TCR beta chain. CDR1 and CDR2 (germline): KGHSY, FQNENV. Trimming removed 2 bases at V and 6 bases at J, with 11 bases between. The CDR3 is 14 amino acids. The source of the sample is a study of blood T cell repertoires in COVID-19. About the research overall: Some COVID-19 samples were acute and others convalescent; all came from the United States, Italy and Spain. PBMCs, B-cell-depleted T cells, or T cells provided the cDNA or gDNA that made up the material.

Per the original methods: Estimation of nucleated cell counts was performed using reference gene primer amplification. Method: immunoSEQ multiplex PCR; TCRdb's copy keeps in-frame clones and lacks some. The V and J calls and clone size were taken over from that table, and D and trimming were inferred from the DNA. The sample holds about 220,000 clones, approximately 80% seen once. The clonotype originates from a human donor in a cohort sampled during active COVID-19. V and J are TRBV16 and TRBJ2-4, with a weak D call TRBD1 (5 bases). The specimen was peripheral blood. CDR3: CASSQAGNRNIQYF. In nucleotides, the CDR3 is TGTGCCAGCAGCCAAGCAGGGAACAGAAACATTCAGTACTTC.